This T cell receptor (beta chain) was sequenced during a study of T cells in Graves' hyperthyroidism and ophthalmopathy. Findings and caveats of the study: Ophthalmopathy could be told apart from stable hyperthyroidism with a 13 V-J model.

RNA transcripts served as the template for amplifying TCR beta CDR3 regions. The HTBI set primed first-round TCR CDR3 RT-PCR. TCRdb re-called the multiplex PCR reads through MiXCR, storing one row per CDR3 protein. The top ten hold around 8% of the sample, which has fewer than 800,000 distinct CDR3 sequences, about a sixth seen once. Turning to this clonotype: What it binds is unknown.

Uncontrolled infection, other autoimmune disease, pregnancy or lactation disqualified patients from enrolment. Diagnoses used clinical symptoms, serum thyroxine and TRAb, thyroid ultrasound and orbital computed tomography. This CDR3 has 17 residues. After removal of 5 bases from V and 2 bases from J, the junction contained 7 bases not matched to a gene. The germline gives CDR1 MGHRA, CDR2 YSYEKL. The sample was blood. The chain recombines TRBV4-1 with TRBJ2-1, with 12 bases matching TRBD2. The source is a man between 18 and 29 years old with Graves' hyperthyroidism. The CDR3 DNA follows: TGCGCCAGCAGCTTTCGACTAGCGGGAGATACCTACAATGAGCAGTTCTTC. Its translation is CASSFRLAGDTYNEQFF.